A selection of T cell receptor beta chains follows, all from one sample in a study of identical twins. TCRdb itself ran the 5' RACE reads through MiXCR, one entry per CDR3 protein. The sample comprises 1.5 million to 2 million distinct CDR3 sequences, about 30% of which are singletons, and about 0.25% rests with the top ten. The sample taken for sequencing was cord blood. Receptors were obtained from a newborn girl in good health. The CDR3 runs from the conserved cysteine through the conserved F or W. D genes are given only for firm matches. Not all rows give a size; the values are once, few, many and, for expanded clones, a class.

CDR3 DNA: TGCGCCAGCAGCTTGAGGATGGCGGGGCAATTACAAGAGACCCAGTACTTC
CDR3 protein: CASSLRMAGQLQETQYF
V gene: TRBV5-1
J gene: TRBJ2-5
D gene: -
clone size: few

CDR3 DNA: TGCAGTGCCTTAAAGGGACAGGCAGGGGAAAAACTGTTTTTT
CDR3 protein: CSALKGQAGEKLFF
V gene: TRBV20-1
J gene: TRBJ1-4
D gene: TRBD1
clone size: once

CDR3 DNA: TGTGCCAGCAGTTTTCTAGCGGGGGCCCCTAGCTCCTACAATGAGCAGTACTTC
CDR3 protein: CASSFLAGAPSSYNEQYF
V gene: TRBV12-3/TRBV12-4
J gene: TRBJ2-7
D gene: TRBD2
clone size: -

CDR3 DNA: TGTGCCAGCAGCGTCCCCGGGACAACTAACTATGGCTACACCTTC
CDR3 protein: CASSVPGTTNYGYTF
V gene: TRBV9
J gene: TRBJ1-2
D gene: -
clone size: few

CDR3 DNA: TGCAGTGCTAGGTGGGGGACTAGCGGGAGAAGAGTGAGGGAGCAGTACTTC
CDR3 protein: CSARWGTSGRRVREQYF
V gene: TRBV20-1
J gene: TRBJ2-4
D gene: TRBD2
clone size: -

CDR3 DNA: TGCGCCAGCAGTGCCTTGGCTAGCGGGGGGTACAATGAGCAGTTCTTC
CDR3 protein: CASSALASGGYNEQFF
V gene: TRBV10-1
J gene: TRBJ2-1
D gene: TRBD2
clone size: few

CDR3 DNA: TGCGCCAGCAGCTTGGGGGACGGAGACCTATGGGGCTACACCTTC
CDR3 protein: CASSLGDGDLWGYTF
V gene: TRBV5-1
J gene: TRBJ1-2
D gene: -
clone size: -

CDR3 DNA: TGTGCCACCAGTGACCCCTCTCGGACTGCGCCCCAGCATTTT
CDR3 protein: CATSDPSRTAPQHF
V gene: TRBV24-1
J gene: TRBJ1-5
D gene: -
clone size: few

CDR3 DNA: TGCAGCGCTCTGACACTCCACGAGCAGTACTTC
CDR3 protein: CSALTLHEQYF
V gene: TRBV29-1
J gene: TRBJ2-7
D gene: -
clone size: -

CDR3 DNA: TGTGCCAGCATAGACGGGACATATTATGGCTACACCTTC
CDR3 protein: CASIDGTYYGYTF
V gene: TRBV28
J gene: TRBJ1-2
D gene: -
clone size: few

CDR3 DNA: TGCAGTGCTAGAGATCGGGAGACAGGGCGGGGTGGCTACACCTTC
CDR3 protein: CSARDRETGRGGYTF
V gene: TRBV20-1
J gene: TRBJ1-2
D gene: TRBD1
clone size: -

CDR3 DNA: TGCAGTGCTGTCCTAGCGGGCGGCCTTACCTACAATGAGCAGTTCTTC
CDR3 protein: CSAVLAGGLTYNEQFF
V gene: TRBV20-1
J gene: TRBJ2-1
D gene: TRBD2
clone size: -

CDR3 DNA: TGCAGCGTTCGGGACAGGGAGAACTACTACGAGCAGTACTTC
CDR3 protein: CSVRDRENYYEQYF
V gene: TRBV29-1
J gene: TRBJ2-7
D gene: TRBD1
clone size: -

CDR3 DNA: TGTGCCAGCAGTGGGCCGAAGGGGGTCGAGCAGTACTTC
CDR3 protein: CASSGPKGVEQYF
V gene: TRBV12-3/TRBV12-4
J gene: TRBJ2-7
D gene: -
clone size: -

CDR3 DNA: TGTGCCAGCAGCGGACTAGCGGGAGGGCCGACCTACAATGAGCAGTTCTTC
CDR3 protein: CASSGLAGGPTYNEQFF
V gene: TRBV7-2
J gene: TRBJ2-1
D gene: TRBD2
clone size: -

CDR3 DNA: TGTGCCAGCAGTTACCTCCGACAGGGTAAGACTGAAGCTTTCTTT
CDR3 protein: CASSYLRQGKTEAFF
V gene: TRBV6-5
J gene: TRBJ1-1
D gene: TRBD1
clone size: -

CDR3 DNA: TGTGCCAGCAGCCCAACGGTCGCAGACTATGGCTACACCTTC
CDR3 protein: CASSPTVADYGYTF
V gene: TRBV6-2/TRBV6-3
J gene: TRBJ1-2
D gene: -
clone size: -

CDR3 DNA: TGTGCCAGCAGCCCCGGACCTTCCCCAGATACGCAGTATTTT
CDR3 protein: CASSPGPSPDTQYF
V gene: TRBV13
J gene: TRBJ2-3
D gene: -
clone size: few

CDR3 DNA: TGCAGCGTTCAGGTAGTTCCCTACGAGCAGTACTTC
CDR3 protein: CSVQVVPYEQYF
V gene: TRBV29-1
J gene: TRBJ2-7
D gene: -
clone size: -

CDR3 DNA: TGTGCCAGCAGTTTATCGGCAGGGGGCCCTGGTTCACCCCTCCACTTT
CDR3 protein: CASSLSAGGPGSPLHF
V gene: TRBV27
J gene: TRBJ1-6
D gene: TRBD1
clone size: -

CDR3 DNA: TGTGCCACCAGCAGAGAAGCAGGATCCTACGAGCAGTACTTC
CDR3 protein: CATSREAGSYEQYF
V gene: TRBV15
J gene: TRBJ2-7
D gene: -
clone size: -

CDR3 DNA: TGTGCCAGCAGGACCGGGACAGGGGGCTATGGCTACACCTTC
CDR3 protein: CASRTGTGGYGYTF
V gene: TRBV28
J gene: TRBJ1-2
D gene: TRBD1
clone size: -

CDR3 DNA: TGTGCCAGCAGCCAAGGTCCCCTAGCGGGGGGGGAGAATGAGCAGTTCTTC
CDR3 protein: CASSQGPLAGGENEQFF
V gene: TRBV3-1
J gene: TRBJ2-1
D gene: TRBD2
clone size: -

CDR3 DNA: TGTGCCGGCAGCACCGTAGGGATGGTCCAAGAGACCCAGTACTTC
CDR3 protein: CAGSTVGMVQETQYF
V gene: TRBV28
J gene: TRBJ2-5
D gene: -
clone size: -

CDR3 DNA: TGTGCCAGCAGCTTAAGTTCGGCGCTGAACACTGAAGCTTTCTTT
CDR3 protein: CASSLSSALNTEAFF
V gene: TRBV7-2
J gene: TRBJ1-1
D gene: -
clone size: -

CDR3 DNA: TGTGCCAGCAGCTACCTAGCGGGAGAGCCTTCAGATACGCAGTATTTT
CDR3 protein: CASSYLAGEPSDTQYF
V gene: TRBV6-2/TRBV6-3
J gene: TRBJ2-3
D gene: TRBD2
clone size: -

CDR3 DNA: TGCGCCAGCAGCCCCCGGCCTAAGGGGGGGTTTCCAGATACGCAGTATTTT
CDR3 protein: CASSPRPKGGFPDTQYF
V gene: TRBV5-1
J gene: TRBJ2-3
D gene: -
clone size: few

CDR3 DNA: TGTGCCAGCAGCTTAAGCACTTACACAGATACGCAGTATTTT
CDR3 protein: CASSLSTYTDTQYF
V gene: TRBV13
J gene: TRBJ2-3
D gene: -
clone size: many

CDR3 DNA: TGCAGTGCACCCAGCAGAAGGGGCACAGATACGCAGTATTTT
CDR3 protein: CSAPSRRGTDTQYF
V gene: TRBV20-1
J gene: TRBJ2-3
D gene: -
clone size: few

CDR3 DNA: TGTGCCAGCATAGATGTGGGAGGGTACGAAGAGACCCAGTACTTC
CDR3 protein: CASIDVGGYEETQYF
V gene: TRBV28
J gene: TRBJ2-5
D gene: TRBD2
clone size: -

CDR3 DNA: TGTGCCAGCAGTGGGCGACTAGCGGCCCTCACCTACAATGAGCAGTTCTTC
CDR3 protein: CASSGRLAALTYNEQFF
V gene: TRBV12-3/TRBV12-4
J gene: TRBJ2-1
D gene: TRBD2
clone size: -

CDR3 DNA: TGTGCCACCGGCAGAGATCGCCTGGGTCAGCCCCAGCATTTT
CDR3 protein: CATGRDRLGQPQHF
V gene: TRBV15
J gene: TRBJ1-5
D gene: -
clone size: once

CDR3 DNA: TGTGCCAGCAGTTTACGACAGGGAACTGGAAACACCATATATTTT
CDR3 protein: CASSLRQGTGNTIYF
V gene: TRBV27
J gene: TRBJ1-3
D gene: TRBD1
clone size: -

CDR3 DNA: TGCGCCAGCAGCACCCTACCGACAGGGACTATCTATGGCTACACCTTC
CDR3 protein: CASSTLPTGTIYGYTF
V gene: TRBV5-1
J gene: TRBJ1-2
D gene: TRBD1
clone size: few

CDR3 DNA: TGTGCCATCAGTGAGCTACAGGTCCAAGAGCAGTACTTC
CDR3 protein: CAISELQVQEQYF
V gene: TRBV10-3
J gene: TRBJ2-7
D gene: -
clone size: few

CDR3 DNA: TGTGCCAGCAGCTCCTCCCGCGCTAGTTTAGGCACAGATACGCAGTATTTT
CDR3 protein: CASSSSRASLGTDTQYF
V gene: TRBV12-3/TRBV12-4
J gene: TRBJ2-3
D gene: -
clone size: few

CDR3 DNA: TGTGCCAGCAGCCCACGACAGGGGGCGCCCACAGATACGCAGTATTTT
CDR3 protein: CASSPRQGAPTDTQYF
V gene: TRBV9
J gene: TRBJ2-3
D gene: TRBD1
clone size: few

CDR3 DNA: TGTGCCAGCAGGACAGGGGGCAAAAACATTCAGTACTTC
CDR3 protein: CASRTGGKNIQYF
V gene: TRBV25-1
J gene: TRBJ2-4
D gene: TRBD1
clone size: few

CDR3 DNA: TGTGCCACAGGACAGGGTCGCCACGAGCAGTACTTC
CDR3 protein: CATGQGRHEQYF
V gene: TRBV10-3
J gene: TRBJ2-7
D gene: TRBD1
clone size: few

CDR3 DNA: TGTGCCAGCAGCTTGTTTGTCGGTGCGGGCAGCCACTCCTACAATGAGCAGTTCTTC
CDR3 protein: CASSLFVGAGSHSYNEQFF
V gene: TRBV5-8
J gene: TRBJ2-1
D gene: -
clone size: once

CDR3 DNA: TGTGCCAGCAGTCAGGACAGGGGACTCTCCTACGAGCAGTACTTC
CDR3 protein: CASSQDRGLSYEQYF
V gene: TRBV12-3/TRBV12-4
J gene: TRBJ2-7
D gene: TRBD1
clone size: many

CDR3 DNA: TGTGCCAGCAGACCCGGGACAGGGTGGGCTGAAGCTTTCTTT
CDR3 protein: CASRPGTGWAEAFF
V gene: TRBV3-1
J gene: TRBJ1-1
D gene: TRBD1
clone size: few

CDR3 DNA: TGTGCCAGCAGCCAAGATTTGACTAGCGGGTACATCACAGATACGCAGTATTTT
CDR3 protein: CASSQDLTSGYITDTQYF
V gene: TRBV4-2
J gene: TRBJ2-3
D gene: TRBD2
clone size: -

CDR3 DNA: TGTGCCACGTCTCCCGGGAGCACAGATACGCAGTATTTT
CDR3 protein: CATSPGSTDTQYF
V gene: TRBV10-3
J gene: TRBJ2-3
D gene: -
clone size: many